A selection of T cell receptor beta chains follows, all from one sample in a study of T-cell reconstitution after alpha-beta-depleted transplantation in children. TCRdb ran MiXCR on the PCR reads and lists one entry per CDR3 protein. The table has 70,000 or so distinct CDR3 sequences, approximately 10% seen once. The source was PBMCs, collected before TCRalphabeta/CD19-depleted stem cell transplant. These receptors originate from a boy aged 5-17 years with acute myeloid leukemia, due to receive a stem cell transplant. CDR3s include the opening cysteine and the closing phenylalanine or tryptophan.

>TRBV7-2|13|TRBJ2-7
CASSREGLGEQYF
>TRBV25-1|17|TRBJ2-1
CASSGRTRLAGGHEQFF
>TRBV28|15|TRBJ2-2
CASRLQLQTTGELFF
>TRBV6-5|15|TRBJ2-6
CASSYFTRNGNVLTF
>TRBV5-1|16|TRBJ1-1
CASSLDRVGKDTEAFF
>TRBV6-5|14|TRBJ2-1
CASSYGTGSQEQFF
>TRBV7-2|17|TRBJ2-1
CASSLFSLAGSYNEQFF
>TRBV4-2|18|TRBJ2-1
CASSQYLLLARSYNEQFF
>TRBV19|15|TRBJ2-5
CASSRGQTFQETQYF
>TRBV9|15|TRBJ1-1
CASSVRTGSNTEAFF
>TRBV18|15|TRBJ1-4
CASSPERGPNEKLFF
>TRBV19|17|TRBJ1-1
CASRKKPDLLRGTEAFF
>TRBV27|13|TRBJ2-3
CASSSASTDTQYF
>TRBV7-8|15|TRBJ2-1
CASSLDLAGGGGQFF
>TRBV27|14|TRBJ2-1
CASGKAGGRNEQFF
>TRBV4-2|17|TRBJ2-2
CASSQGFKGHGLGELFF
>TRBV7-2|13|TRBJ2-1
CASSPGLVHEQFF
>TRBV28|14|TRBJ1-2
CASSLPGSNYGYTF
>TRBV12-3/TRBV12-4|14|TRBJ2-3
CASGLGGSTDTQYF
>TRBV10-2|14|TRBJ2-5
CASSAAPGPLTQYF
>TRBV6-5|16|TRBJ1-1
CASSYGDRAHRAEAFF
>TRBV12-3/TRBV12-4|15|TRBJ1-3
CASSLTVSSGNTIYF
>TRBV4-1|16|TRBJ2-1
CASSQARDAIYNEQFF
>TRBV23-1|15|TRBJ2-3
CASSQCGGATDTQYF
>TRBV27|15|TRBJ2-2
CASRDDRRATGELFF
>TRBV20-1|13|TRBJ2-1
CSARDLVRPEQFF
>TRBV12-3/TRBV12-4|14|TRBJ2-3
CASSLSLGTDTQYF
>TRBV6-2/TRBV6-3|15|TRBJ1-2
CASSYSKGGNYGYTF
>TRBV7-8|13|TRBJ2-4
CASSHGRESIQYF
>TRBV20-1|11|TRBJ2-2
CSAIEDRELFF
>TRBV5-1|14|TRBJ2-2
CASSPDGGSGELFF
>TRBV28|17|TRBJ2-1
CASSFPLEGRSYNEQFF
>TRBV20-1|17|TRBJ2-7
CSARKLAGVLSGHEQYF
>TRBV20-1|14|TRBJ1-6
CSASRSVINSPLHF
>TRBV5-4|13|TRBJ1-4
CASSFRGGEKLFF
>TRBV4-1|16|TRBJ2-2
CASSQVQGIATGELFF
>TRBV5-1|14|TRBJ1-1
CASSWGGKGTEAFF
>TRBV6-5|15|TRBJ2-2
CASSYKLGNTGELFF
>TRBV21-1|15|TRBJ1-1
CASSKVNSFYLEAFF
>TRBV7-2|14|TRBJ1-3
CASSLGVPEDTIYF
>TRBV7-8|16|TRBJ2-2
CASSFLAQANTGELFF
>TRBV27|16|TRBJ2-6
CASSLSFGDWANVLTF
>TRBV29-1|14|TRBJ1-4
CSVNLGFANEKLFF
>TRBV7-8|15|TRBJ2-1
CASSPLVAVANEQFF
>TRBV24-1|12|TRBJ2-7
CASRMDAYEQYF
>TRBV5-1|17|TRBJ2-7
CASSTGLAGGPYHEQYF
>TRBV5-1|14|TRBJ1-1
CASRYGKMNTEAFF
>TRBV7-9|17|TRBJ2-1
CASSATSGSNVYNEQFF
>TRBV12-3/TRBV12-4|13|TRBJ1-5
CASRDSSNQPQHF
>TRBV5-1|16|TRBJ1-2
CASSSGQLIANYGYTF
>TRBV7-8|14|TRBJ2-7
CASSPRDKSYEQYF
>TRBV9|15|TRBJ2-5
CASSVELRGGETQYF
>TRBV10-3|14|TRBJ1-2
CATSQGGGNYGYTF
>TRBV2|14|TRBJ1-5
CASSEANSNQPQHF
>TRBV5-1|16|TRBJ2-1
CASSPQPQGASNEQFF
>TRBV12-3/TRBV12-4|16|TRBJ2-3
CASSFVSGGSGDTQYF
>TRBV9|13|TRBJ2-2
CASSEGYAGELFF
>TRBV5-1|19|TRBJ1-1
CASSPRSIGGRSGNTEAFF
>TRBV28|12|TRBJ1-5
CASSLEKEPQHF